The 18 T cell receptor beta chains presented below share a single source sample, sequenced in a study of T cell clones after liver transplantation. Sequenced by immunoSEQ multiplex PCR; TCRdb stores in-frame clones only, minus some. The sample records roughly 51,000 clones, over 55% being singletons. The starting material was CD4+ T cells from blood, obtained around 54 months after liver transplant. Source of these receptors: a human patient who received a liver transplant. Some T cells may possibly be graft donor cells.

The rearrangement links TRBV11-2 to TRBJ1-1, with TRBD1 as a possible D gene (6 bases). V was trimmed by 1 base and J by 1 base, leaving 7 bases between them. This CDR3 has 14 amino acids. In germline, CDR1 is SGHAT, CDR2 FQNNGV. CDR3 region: CASSLVGGNTEAFF. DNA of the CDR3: TGTGCCAGCAGCTTAGTAGGGGGGAACACTGAAGCTTTCTTT.

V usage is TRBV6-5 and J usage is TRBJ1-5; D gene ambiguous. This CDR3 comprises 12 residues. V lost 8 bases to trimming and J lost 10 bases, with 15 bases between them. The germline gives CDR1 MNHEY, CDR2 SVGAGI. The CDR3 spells CASPIPPKPQHF. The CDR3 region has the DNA TGTGCCAGCCCCATCCCCCCGAAACCCCAGCATTTT.

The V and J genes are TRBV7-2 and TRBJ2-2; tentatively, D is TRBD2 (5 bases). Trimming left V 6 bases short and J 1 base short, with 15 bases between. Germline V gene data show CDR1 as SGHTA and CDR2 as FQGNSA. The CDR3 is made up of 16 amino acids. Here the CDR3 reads CASSPRARGNTGELFF. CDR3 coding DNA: TGTGCCAGCAGTCCGCGCGCTCGGGGGAACACCGGGGAGCTGTTTTTT.

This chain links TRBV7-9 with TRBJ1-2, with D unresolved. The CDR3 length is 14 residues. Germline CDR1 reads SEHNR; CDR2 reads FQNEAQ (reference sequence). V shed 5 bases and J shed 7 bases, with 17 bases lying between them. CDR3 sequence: CASSPDGTSPGYTF. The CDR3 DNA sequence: TGTGCCAGCAGCCCGGACGGTACTAGTCCTGGCTACACCTTC.

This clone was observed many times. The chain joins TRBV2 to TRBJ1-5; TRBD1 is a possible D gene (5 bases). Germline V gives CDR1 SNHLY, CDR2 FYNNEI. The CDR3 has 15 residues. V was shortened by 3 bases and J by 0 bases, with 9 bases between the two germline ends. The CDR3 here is CASSDGRVSNQPQHF. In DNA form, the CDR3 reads TGTGCCAGCAGTGATGGCAGGGTTAGCAATCAGCCCCAGCATTTT. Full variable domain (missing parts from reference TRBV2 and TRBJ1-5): EPEVTQTPSHQVTQMGQEVILRCVPISNHLYFYWYRQILGQKVEFLVSFYNNEISEKSEIFDDQFSVERPDGSNFTLKIRSTKLEDSAMYFCASSDGRVSNQPQHFGDGTRLSIL.

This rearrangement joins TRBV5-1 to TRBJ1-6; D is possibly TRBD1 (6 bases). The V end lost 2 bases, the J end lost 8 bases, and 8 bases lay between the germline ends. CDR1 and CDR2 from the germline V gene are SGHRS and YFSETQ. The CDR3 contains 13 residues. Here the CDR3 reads CASSLRQDSPLHF. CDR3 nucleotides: TGCGCCAGCAGCTTACGACAGGATTCACCCCTCCACTTT. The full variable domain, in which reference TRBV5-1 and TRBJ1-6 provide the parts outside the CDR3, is KAGVTQTPRYLIKTRGQQVTLSCSPISGHRSVSWYQQTPGQGLQFLFEYFSETQRNKGNFPGRFSGRQFSNSRSEMNVSTLELGDSALYLCASSLRQDSPLHFGNGTRLTVT.

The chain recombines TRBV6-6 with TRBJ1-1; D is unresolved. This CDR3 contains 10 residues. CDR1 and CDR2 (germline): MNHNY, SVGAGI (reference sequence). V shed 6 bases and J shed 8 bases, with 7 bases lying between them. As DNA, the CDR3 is TGTGCCAGCAGCGCAATAGAAGCTTTCTTT. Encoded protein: CASSAIEAFF.

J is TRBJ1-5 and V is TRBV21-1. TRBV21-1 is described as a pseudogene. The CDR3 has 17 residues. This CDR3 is CASRTQRRQPYNQPQHF. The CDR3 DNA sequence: TGTGCCAGCAGAACCCAGCGGAGGCAGCCTTACAATCAGCCCCAGCATTTT.

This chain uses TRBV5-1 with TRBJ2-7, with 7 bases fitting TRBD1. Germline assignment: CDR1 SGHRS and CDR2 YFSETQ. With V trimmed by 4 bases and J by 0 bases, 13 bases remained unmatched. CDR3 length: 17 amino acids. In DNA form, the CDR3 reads TGCGCCAGCAGCACCCTCCCGACCGGGACAGCCTCCTACGAGCAGTACTTC. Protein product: CASSTLPTGTASYEQYF.

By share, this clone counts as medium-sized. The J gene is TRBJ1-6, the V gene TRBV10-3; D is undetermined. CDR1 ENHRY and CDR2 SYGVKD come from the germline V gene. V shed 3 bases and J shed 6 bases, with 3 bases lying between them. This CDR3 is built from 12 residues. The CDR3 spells CAISDLNSPLHF. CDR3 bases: TGTGCCATCAGTGACCTTAATTCACCCCTCCACTTT.

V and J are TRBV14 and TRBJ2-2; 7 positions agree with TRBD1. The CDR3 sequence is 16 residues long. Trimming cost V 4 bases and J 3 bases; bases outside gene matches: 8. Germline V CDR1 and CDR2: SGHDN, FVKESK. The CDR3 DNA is TGTGCCAGCAGCCCAAAGAGGGGGCGATACACCGGGGAGCTGTTTTTT. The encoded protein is CASSPKRGRYTGELFF.

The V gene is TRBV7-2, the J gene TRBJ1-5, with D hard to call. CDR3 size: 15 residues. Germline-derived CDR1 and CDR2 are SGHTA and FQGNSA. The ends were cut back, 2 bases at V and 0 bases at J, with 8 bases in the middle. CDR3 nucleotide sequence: TGTGCCAGCAGCTTAATTGTGAATAGCAATCAGCCCCAGCATTTT. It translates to CASSLIVNSNQPQHF. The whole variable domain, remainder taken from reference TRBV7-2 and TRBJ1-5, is GAGVSQSPSNKVTEKGKDVELRCDPISGHTALYWYRQSLGQGLEFLIYFQGNSAPDKSGLPSDRFSAERTGGSVSTLTIQRTQQEDSAVYLCASSLIVNSNQPQHFGDGTRLSIL.

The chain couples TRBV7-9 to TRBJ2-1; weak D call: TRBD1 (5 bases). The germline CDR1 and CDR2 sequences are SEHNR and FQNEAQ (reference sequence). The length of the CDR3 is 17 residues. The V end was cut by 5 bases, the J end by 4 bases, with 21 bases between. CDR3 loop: CASSKFPQGPLYNEQFF. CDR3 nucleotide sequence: TGTGCCAGCAGCAAATTCCCCCAGGGCCCGCTTTACAATGAGCAGTTCTTC.

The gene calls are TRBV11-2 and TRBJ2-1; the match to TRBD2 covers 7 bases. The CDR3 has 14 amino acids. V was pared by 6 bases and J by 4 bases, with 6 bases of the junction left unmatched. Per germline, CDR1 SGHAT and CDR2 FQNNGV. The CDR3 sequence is CASSGRTSYNEQFF. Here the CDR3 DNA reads TGTGCCAGCAGTGGTAGGACTAGTTACAATGAGCAGTTCTTC.

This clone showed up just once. The CDR3 DNA reads as TGCGCCAGCAGCCCAGGGCAGACCTCCTACAATGAGCAGTTCTTC. This encodes CASSPGQTSYNEQFF. The chain carries TRBV5-1 and TRBJ2-1, with D possibly TRBD1 on 5 matching bases. Germline values: CDR1 SGHRS, CDR2 YFSETQ. The V end lost 4 bases, the J end lost 0 bases, and 11 bases lay between the germline ends. The CDR3 consists of 15 residues. The full variable domain, in which reference TRBV5-1 and TRBJ2-1 provide the parts outside the CDR3, is KAGVTQTPRYLIKTRGQQVTLSCSPISGHRSVSWYQQTPGQGLQFLFEYFSETQRNKGNFPGRFSGRQFSNSRSEMNVSTLELGDSALYLCASSPGQTSYNEQFFGPGTRLTVL.

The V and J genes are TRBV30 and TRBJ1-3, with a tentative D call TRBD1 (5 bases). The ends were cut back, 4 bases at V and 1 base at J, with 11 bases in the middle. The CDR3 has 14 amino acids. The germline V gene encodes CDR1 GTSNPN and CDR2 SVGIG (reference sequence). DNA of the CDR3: TGTGCCTGGACCCTCGGGGGTTCTGGAAACACCATATATTTT. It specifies CAWTLGGSGNTIYF.

Here the CDR3 DNA reads TGTGCCAGCAGCTTGGAGCAGGGAATCACCTACGAGCAGTACTTC. Its protein is CASSLEQGITYEQYF. The gene calls are TRBV7-6 and TRBJ2-7; TRBD1 is a possible D gene (5 bases). The CDR3 is made up of 15 amino acids. Germline V CDR1 and CDR2: SGHVS, FNYEAQ. Trimming removed 3 bases at V and 2 bases at J, with 14 bases between.

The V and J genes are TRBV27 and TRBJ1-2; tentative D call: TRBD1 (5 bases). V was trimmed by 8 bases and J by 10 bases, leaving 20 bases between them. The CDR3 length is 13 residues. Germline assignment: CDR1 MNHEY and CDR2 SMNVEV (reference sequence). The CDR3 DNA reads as TGTGCCAGCCGTGAGGGGATCCAGGATCCCTACACCTTC. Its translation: CASREGIQDPYTF.